The text below deals with one T cell receptor (beta chain). Which antigen it targets is not known. Within one base of it there is no much larger clone, and no base qualities were kept. The transplants used related donors with nonmyeloablative bone marrow transplantation, and mixed chimerism in the human trials was transient. Unstimulated Tregs (CD4+CD25+CD127-), CD4+ non-Tregs (CD4+CD25-), CD4 and CD8 cells were FACS-sorted from thawed PBMCs. The patients were a few recipients of combined kidney and bone marrow transplants from the ITN036ST trial, and samples were available only from these trial subjects. Healthy control blood was separated into PBMCs by Ficoll density gradient and cryopreserved, and patient PBMCs were collected both before and after transplant. Genomic DNA was extracted from sorted cells with the QIAGEN DNeasy Blood and Tissue Kit for TCRbeta CDR3 sequencing. High-throughput TCRbeta CDR3 sequencing was carried out commercially through immunoSEQ, with PCR amplification with bias correction and internal controls included. The original methods were these. Unique productive TCRbeta sequences were defined by CDR3 nucleotide sequence where primers matched, and otherwise by CDR3 amino acid sequence together with Vbeta and Jbeta genes. To correct sorting error, sequences shared between sorted populations at a frequency ratio of 2:1 or less were removed; the rest were assigned to the higher population. Sequences were defined as donor-reactive when expanded at least 5-fold in CFSE-low cells versus unstimulated cells and present at a frequency of at least 0.01% in CFSE-low cells. Repertoire divergence was quantified by Jensen-Shannon divergence using the top 100 TCRbeta sequences ranked by frequency. When a sample had multiple sequencing runs, each run was corrected for sorting error separately and the runs were then pooled. In TCRdb, the immuneACCESS table is reduced to in-frame sequences with V and J assigned. These tables do not hold every clone; where another copy was compared, an unresolved V gene accounts for under half, and the others remain unexplained. V, J and clone size reflect that table, while D and trimming were determined from the DNA. The sample table lists fewer than 95,000 clones, 80% to 95% of them with a count of one. The ten largest clonotypes hold around 1.5% of the sample.

This sample is drawn from a study of Tregs in tolerant kidney transplant recipients (dated by TCRdb to the late 2010s). Background on the whole study: Before combined kidney and bone marrow transplantation, this study identified donor-specific regulatory T cells using TCRbeta sequencing and then followed those same cells after transplant. Here is what the overall study found, with its caveats: For some patients, the PCR primers changed as time went on, which meant samples from those patients could not be compared with one another at the nucleotide level. In tolerant patients, donor-specific Tregs expanded more than Tregs overall, which suggests antigen-driven rather than nonspecific expansion. Expanding Tregs with activated donor B cells appeared to identify the most biologically relevant and donor-specific TCRbeta repertoire. The study was constrained by small patient numbers, and validation of the findings is required in larger populations and under other immunosuppression protocols. Biological reproducibility was not directly addressed, though technical replication error appeared minimal.

Sequencing used CD4+ T cells from blood (PBMCs), obtained 12 months after the transplant. This receptor was identified in a human patient who received a combined kidney and bone marrow transplant. After a transplant, the graft donor may have provided part of the T cells.

The CDR3 sequence is CATSRDRNSYGYTF. The sequence in DNA is TGTGCCACCAGCAGAGATCGGAACAGCTATGGCTACACCTTC. The chain is encoded by TRBV15 joined to TRBJ1-2; the D gene is unclear. The CDR3 numbers 14 residues from cysteine through phenylalanine. Just the 42-base CDR3 DNA is kept, in frame starting at base 1. Relative to germline, V is 0 bases shorter and J is 4 bases shorter, with 9 bases between their ends. Sequences LNHNV (CDR1) and YYDKDF (CDR2) are obtained from the germline V gene (reference sequence).